The present TCR beta chain was sequenced within a study of PD-1 blockade in classical Hodgkin lymphoma. For the study at large: Patients in the cohort were put on intravenous nivolumab, 3 mg/kg every 2 weeks. The study's findings and limits: Prior to therapy, complete responders displayed diversity much like that of newly diagnosed patients.

The repertoire was sequenced with immunoSEQ multiplex PCR; TCRdb's copy has only in-frame clones and lacks some. The sample shows some 96,000 clones, about 93% of them seen only once. Concerning this clone: Its antigen is unknown.

Time point given: cycle 4 day 1 (C4D1), after around six weeks of nivolumab. The patients all showed relapse after autologous stem cell transplantation, while their brentuximab vedotin exposure varied. From germline, CDR1 is SGHRS and CDR2 YFSETQ. The CDR3 spans 11 residues. The V end was cut by 5 bases, the J end by 8 bases, with 10 bases between. Sequenced material: peripheral blood mononuclear cells (PBMCs), taken before the fourth cycle of nivolumab. The V call is TRBV5-1, the J call TRBJ1-1; perhaps TRBD1 as D (5 bases). The clonotype was recovered from a human donor with classical Hodgkin lymphoma. CDR3 bases: TGCGCCAGCAGGTCCGACAGAGAAGCTTTCTTT. Encoded protein: CASRSDREAFF. The full variable domain, with the rest looked up from reference TRBV5-1 and TRBJ1-1, is KAGVTQTPRYLIKTRGQQVTLSCSPISGHRSVSWYQQTPGQGLQFLFEYFSETQRNKGNFPGRFSGRQFSNSRSEMNVSTLELGDSALYLCASRSDREAFFGQGTRLTVV.